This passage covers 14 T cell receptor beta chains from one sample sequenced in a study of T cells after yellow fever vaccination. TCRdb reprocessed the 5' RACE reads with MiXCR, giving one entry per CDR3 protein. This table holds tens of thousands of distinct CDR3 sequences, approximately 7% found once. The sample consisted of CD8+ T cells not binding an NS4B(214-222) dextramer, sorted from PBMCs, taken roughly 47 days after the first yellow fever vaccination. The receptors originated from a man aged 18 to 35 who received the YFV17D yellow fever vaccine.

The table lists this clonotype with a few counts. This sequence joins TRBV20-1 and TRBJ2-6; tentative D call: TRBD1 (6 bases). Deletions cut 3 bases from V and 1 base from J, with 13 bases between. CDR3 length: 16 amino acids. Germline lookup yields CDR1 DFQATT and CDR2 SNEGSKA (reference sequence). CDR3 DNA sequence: TGCAGTGCTAGGAATATCAGGGGATCTGGGGCCAACGTCCTGACTTTC. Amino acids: CSARNIRGSGANVLTF.

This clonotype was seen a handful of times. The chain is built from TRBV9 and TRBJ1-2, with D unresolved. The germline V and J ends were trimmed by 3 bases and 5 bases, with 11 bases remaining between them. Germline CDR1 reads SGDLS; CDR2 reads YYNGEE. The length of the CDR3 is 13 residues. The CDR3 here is CASSAFRDYGYTF. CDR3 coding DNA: TGTGCCAGCAGCGCCTTCAGAGATTATGGCTACACCTTC.

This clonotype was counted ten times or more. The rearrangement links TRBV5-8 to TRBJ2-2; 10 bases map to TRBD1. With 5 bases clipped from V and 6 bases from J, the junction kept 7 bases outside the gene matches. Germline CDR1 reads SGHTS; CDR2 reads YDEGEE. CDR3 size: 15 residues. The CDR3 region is CASSSGDRGAGELFF. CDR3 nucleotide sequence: TGTGCCAGCAGTTCTGGGGACAGGGGCGCCGGGGAGCTGTTTTTT.

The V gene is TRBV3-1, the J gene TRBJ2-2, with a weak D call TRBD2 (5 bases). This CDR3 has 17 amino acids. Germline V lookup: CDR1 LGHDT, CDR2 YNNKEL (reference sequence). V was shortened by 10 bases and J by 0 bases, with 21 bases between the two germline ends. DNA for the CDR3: TGTGCCACCACCCTCCGGGGTCGGGTTTCGAACACCGGGGAGCTGTTTTTT. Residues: CATTLRGRVSNTGELFF.

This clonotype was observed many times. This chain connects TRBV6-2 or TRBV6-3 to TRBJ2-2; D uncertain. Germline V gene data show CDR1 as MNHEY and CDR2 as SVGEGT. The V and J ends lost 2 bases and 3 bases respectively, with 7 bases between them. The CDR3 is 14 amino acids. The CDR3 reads CASSYLTDTGELFF. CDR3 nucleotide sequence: TGTGCCAGCAGTTACCTTACAGACACCGGGGAGCTGTTTTTT.

The CDR3 DNA reads as TGTGCCAGCAGCACCGGGACAGGGTTCAACGAGCAGTACGTC. Protein: CASSTGTGFNEQYV. The V and J genes are TRBV5-7 and TRBJ2-7, with TRBD1 identical over 9 bases. TRBV5-7 is treated as an ORF (open reading frame) with a function not yet certain. Losses at the gene ends were 4 bases for V and 5 bases for J; bases not matched to a gene: 7. The CDR3 contains 14 residues.

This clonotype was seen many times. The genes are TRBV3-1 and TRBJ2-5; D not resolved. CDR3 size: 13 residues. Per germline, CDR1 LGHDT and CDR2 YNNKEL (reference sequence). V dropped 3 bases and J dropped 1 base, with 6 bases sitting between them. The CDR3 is CASSHETQETQYF. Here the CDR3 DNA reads TGTGCCAGCAGCCACGAGACCCAAGAGACCCAGTACTTC.

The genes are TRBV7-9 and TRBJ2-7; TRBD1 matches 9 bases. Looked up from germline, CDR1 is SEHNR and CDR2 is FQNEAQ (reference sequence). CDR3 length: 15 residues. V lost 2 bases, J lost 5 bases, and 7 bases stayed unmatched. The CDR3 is CASSLSGTGFHEQYF. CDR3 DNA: TGTGCCAGCAGCTTATCCGGGACAGGGTTCCACGAGCAGTACTTC.

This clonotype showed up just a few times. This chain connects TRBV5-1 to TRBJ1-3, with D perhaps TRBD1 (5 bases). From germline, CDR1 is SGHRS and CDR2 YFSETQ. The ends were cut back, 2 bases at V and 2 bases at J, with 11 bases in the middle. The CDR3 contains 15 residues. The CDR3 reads CASSFTGVAGNTIYF. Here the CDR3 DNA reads TGCGCCAGCAGCTTCACGGGGGTAGCTGGAAACACCATATATTTT.

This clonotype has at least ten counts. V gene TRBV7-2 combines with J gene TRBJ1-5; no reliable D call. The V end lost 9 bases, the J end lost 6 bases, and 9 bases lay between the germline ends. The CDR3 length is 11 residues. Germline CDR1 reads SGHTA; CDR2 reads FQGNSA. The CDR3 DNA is TGTGCCAGTCCAACGGGTCAGCCCCAGCATTTT. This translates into CASPTGQPQHF.

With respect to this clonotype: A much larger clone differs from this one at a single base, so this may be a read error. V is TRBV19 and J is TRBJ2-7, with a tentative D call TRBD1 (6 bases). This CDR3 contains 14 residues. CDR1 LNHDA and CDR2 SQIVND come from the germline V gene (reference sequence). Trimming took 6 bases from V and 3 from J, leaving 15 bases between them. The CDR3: CASRCDWGHYEQYF. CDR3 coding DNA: TGTGCCAGTAGGTGCGACTGGGGACACTACGAGCAGTACTTC. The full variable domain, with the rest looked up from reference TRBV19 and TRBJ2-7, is DGGITQSPKYLFRKEGQNVTLSCEQNLNHDAMYWYRQDPGQGLRLIYYSQIVNDFQKGDIAEGYSVSREKKESFPLTVTSAQKNPTAFYLCASRCDWGHYEQYFGPGTRLTVT.

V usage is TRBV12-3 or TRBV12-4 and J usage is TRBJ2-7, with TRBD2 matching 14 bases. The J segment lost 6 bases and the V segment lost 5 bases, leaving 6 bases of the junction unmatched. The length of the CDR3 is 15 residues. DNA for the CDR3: TGTGCCAGCAGTACGACTAGCGGGGGGGCGGGCGAGCAGTACTTC. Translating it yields CASSTTSGGAGEQYF.

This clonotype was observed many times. CDR3 residues: CASSQRLHLGIQYF. The DNA for the CDR3 is TGTGCCAGCAGTCAGAGACTCCACCTAGGCATTCAGTACTTC. The chain is built from TRBV6-5 and TRBJ2-4; D not certain. The V end was cut by 5 bases, the J end by 9 bases, with 17 bases between. This CDR3 is 14 amino acids long. CDR1 and CDR2 from the germline V gene are MNHEY and SVGAGI.

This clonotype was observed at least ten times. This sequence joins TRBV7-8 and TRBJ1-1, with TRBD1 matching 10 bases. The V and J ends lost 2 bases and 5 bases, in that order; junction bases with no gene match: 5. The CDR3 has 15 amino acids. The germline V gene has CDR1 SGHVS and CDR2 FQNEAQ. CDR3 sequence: CASSLQGQGGTEAFF. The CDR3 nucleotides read TGTGCCAGCAGCTTACAAGGACAGGGGGGGACTGAAGCTTTCTTT.